These 9 T cell receptor beta chains share one sample of origin, sequenced in a study of blood T cell repertoires in COVID-19. TCRdb's copy holds only in-frame clones and misses some; the assay was immunoSEQ multiplex PCR. The table records over 100,000 clones, nearly 85% of them present only once. Source material: peripheral blood. The receptor source for this set is a woman between 50 and 59 years old with acute or convalescent COVID-19.

This clone was counted a few times. The chain combines TRBV18 with TRBJ2-2; D not resolved. V lost 4 bases and J 2 bases, leaving 11 bases between the germline ends. This CDR3 is 15 amino acids long. Germline loops: CDR1 KGHSH, CDR2 LQKENI. CDR3 sequence: CASSRREGNTGELFF. The CDR3 nucleotides read TGTGCCAGCTCACGGAGAGAAGGTAACACCGGGGAGCTGTTTTTT.

V is TRBV5-1 and J is TRBJ1-2; 7 nucleotides line up with TRBD1. V was pared by 4 bases and J by 2 bases, with 8 bases of the junction left unmatched. This CDR3 region has 15 residues. CDR1 is SGHRS, CDR2 YFSETQ, per germline. In DNA form, the CDR3 reads TGCGCCAGCAGCCTGAACTCGGACAGGAACTATGGCTACACCTTC. This codes for CASSLNSDRNYGYTF.

The chain is built from TRBV28 and TRBJ1-2; TRBD1 is a possible D gene (5 bases). CDR3 length equals 12 residues. Germline V gives CDR1 MDHEN, CDR2 SYDVKM. V shed 5 bases and J shed 4 bases, with 8 bases lying between them. The DNA of the CDR3 is TGTGCCAGCAGTGGGACTGTCTATGGCTACACCTTC. Encoded protein: CASSGTVYGYTF.

The V and J genes are TRBV10-1 and TRBJ2-5; the D gene is possibly TRBD1 (5 bases). V lost 9 bases, J lost 1 base, and 24 bases lay in between. CDR3 size: 17 residues. Germline CDR1 is WNHNN and CDR2 is SYGVQD (reference sequence). This CDR3 reads CARSSRRQWQGQETQYF. In DNA form, the CDR3 reads TGCGCCAGATCCAGCCGAAGGCAATGGCAGGGCCAAGAGACCCAGTACTTC.

The chain employs TRBV14 and TRBJ2-7; weak D call: TRBD1 (7 bases). The germline V and J ends were trimmed by 3 bases and 4 bases, with 13 bases remaining between them. The CDR3 extends over 14 amino acids. Germline-derived CDR1 and CDR2 are SGHDN and FVKESK. The CDR3 sequence is CASSHKQGRYEQYF. CDR3 nucleotides: TGTGCCAGCAGCCACAAACAGGGGAGGTACGAGCAGTACTTC.

This clone is a singleton in its sample. The chain uses TRBV4-1 and TRBJ2-7; no reliable D call. V lost 0 bases and J lost 3, with 9 bases in between. There are 14 residues in the CDR3. The germline V gene has CDR1 MGHRA and CDR2 YSYEKL. CDR3 loop: CASSQEGPSYEQYF. The CDR3 nucleotides read TGCGCCAGCAGCCAAGAGGGCCCCAGCTACGAGCAGTACTTC.

V gene TRBV18 combines with J gene TRBJ2-2; D gene uncertain. V lost 5 bases to trimming and J lost 7 bases, with 11 bases between them. CDR1 and CDR2 from the germline V gene are KGHSH and LQKENI. The CDR3 has 13 amino acids. CDR3 region: CASSGLIFGELFF. CDR3 nucleotide sequence: TGTGCCAGCTCAGGGCTGATTTTCGGGGAGCTGTTTTTT.

The chain is built from TRBV5-1 and TRBJ2-2, with 9 bases aligning to TRBD2. In germline, CDR1 is SGHRS, CDR2 YFSETQ. V shed 4 bases and J 3 bases; nucleotides not matched to a gene: 7. The CDR3 has 16 residues. CDR3 in amino acids: CASSPFSGGDTGELFF. The CDR3 DNA sequence: TGCGCCAGCAGCCCGTTTAGCGGGGGCGACACCGGGGAGCTGTTTTTT.

This rearrangement joins TRBV2 to TRBJ2-7; D might be TRBD1 (6 bases). Germline V gene sequence: CDR1 SNHLY, CDR2 FYNNEI. CDR3 length equals 14 residues. Deletions cut 7 bases from V and 0 bases from J, with 13 bases between. The CDR3 sequence: CASKEATGSYEQYF. CDR3 DNA: TGTGCCAGCAAGGAAGCGACAGGCTCCTACGAGCAGTACTTC.